Presented here are 3 T cell receptor beta chains from one specimen sequenced in a study of cytomegalovirus exposure and HLA in healthy donors. The PCR was carried out with 60 Vbeta primers and 13 Jbeta primers. Profiling relied on immunoSEQ multiplex PCR, and the TCRdb table lists in-frame clones only, not all of them. Its listing shows about 74,000 clones. Sequencing was performed on PBMCs. These receptors were collected from a female donor in good health and CMV-seropositive.

The chain carries TRBV6-1 and TRBJ1-5; the match to TRBD1 covers 7 bases. The CDR3 is 18 amino acids. Germline CDR1 reads MNHNS; CDR2 reads SASEGT. V lost 4 bases and J lost 0; bases outside the gene matches: 12. The DNA of the CDR3 is TGTGCCAGCAGTGGAAACAGGGACAGTCCCTATAGCAATCAGCCCCAGCATTTT. Protein product: CASSGNRDSPYSNQPQHF.

CDR3 sequence: CASSTDNYGYTF. CDR3 sequence (DNA): TGTGCCAGCAGTACGGACAATTATGGCTACACCTTC. V and J are TRBV6-5 and TRBJ1-2, with a tentative D call TRBD1 (5 bases). Germline V gene data show CDR1 as MNHEY and CDR2 as SVGAGI. Trimming took off 5 bases at V and 5 bases at J, with 9 bases between the two ends. The CDR3 spans 12 residues.

The rearrangement uses TRBV4-2 and TRBJ2-5; 8 bases fit TRBD2. CDR3 size: 16 residues. V lost 1 base, J lost 2 bases, and 6 bases stayed unmatched. Germline values: CDR1 LGHNA, CDR2 YNFKEQ. The CDR3 coding sequence is TGTGCCAGCAGCCAAGGGGATAGCGGGGAACAAGAGACCCAGTACTTC. Translated: CASSQGDSGEQETQYF.